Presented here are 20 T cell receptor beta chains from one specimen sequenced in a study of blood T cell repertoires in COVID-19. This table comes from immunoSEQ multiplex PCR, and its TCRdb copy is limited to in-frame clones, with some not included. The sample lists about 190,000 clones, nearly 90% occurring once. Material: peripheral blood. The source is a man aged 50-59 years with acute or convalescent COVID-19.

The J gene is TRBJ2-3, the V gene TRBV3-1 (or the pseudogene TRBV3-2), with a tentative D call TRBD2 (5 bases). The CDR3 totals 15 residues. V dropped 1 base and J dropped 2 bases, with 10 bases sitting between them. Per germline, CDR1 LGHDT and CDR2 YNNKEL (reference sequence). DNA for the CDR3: TGTGCCAGCAGCCAAGGGCAGACTAACACAGATACGCAGTATTTT. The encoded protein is CASSQGQTNTDTQYF.

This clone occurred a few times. CDR3 DNA sequence: TGTGCCAGTCCCCTCTTTAACATGGCCGGGGAGCTGTTTTTT. Translation gives CASPLFNMAGELFF. This chain connects TRBV27 to TRBJ2-2; no firm D call. The CDR3 runs 14 residues. Germline V CDR1 and CDR2: MNHEY, SMNVEV (reference sequence). The germline V and J ends were trimmed by 9 bases and 6 bases, with 17 bases remaining between them.

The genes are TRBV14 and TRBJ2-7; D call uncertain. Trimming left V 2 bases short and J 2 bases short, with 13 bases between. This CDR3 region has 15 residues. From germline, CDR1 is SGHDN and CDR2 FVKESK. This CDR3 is CASSQKRSPPYEQYF. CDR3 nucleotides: TGTGCCAGCAGCCAAAAGCGCAGCCCCCCCTACGAGCAGTACTTC.

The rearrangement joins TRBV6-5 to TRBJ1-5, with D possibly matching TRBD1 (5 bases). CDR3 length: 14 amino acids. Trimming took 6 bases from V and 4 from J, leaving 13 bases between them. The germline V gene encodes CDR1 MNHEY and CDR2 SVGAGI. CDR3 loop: CASSTLGGNQPQHF. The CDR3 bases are TGTGCCAGCAGCACCCTTGGGGGGAATCAGCCCCAGCATTTT.

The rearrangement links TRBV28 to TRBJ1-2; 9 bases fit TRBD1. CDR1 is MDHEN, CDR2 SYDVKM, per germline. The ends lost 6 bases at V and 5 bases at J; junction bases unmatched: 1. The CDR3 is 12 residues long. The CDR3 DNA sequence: TGTGCCAGCAGGGGACAGGGTTATGGCTACACCTTC. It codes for CASRGQGYGYTF.

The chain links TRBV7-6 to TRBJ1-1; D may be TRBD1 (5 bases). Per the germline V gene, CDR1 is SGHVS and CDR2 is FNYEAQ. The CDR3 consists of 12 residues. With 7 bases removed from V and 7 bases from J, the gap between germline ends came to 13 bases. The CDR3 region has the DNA TGTGCCAGCACATCGGGACTCAGTGAAGCTTTCTTT. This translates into CASTSGLSEAFF.

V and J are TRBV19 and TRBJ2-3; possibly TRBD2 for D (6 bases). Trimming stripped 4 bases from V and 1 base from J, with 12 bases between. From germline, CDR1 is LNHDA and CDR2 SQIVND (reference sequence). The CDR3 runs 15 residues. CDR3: CASSKLGGGTDTQYF. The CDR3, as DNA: TGTGCCAGTAGTAAACTGGGGGGTGGCACAGATACGCAGTATTTT.

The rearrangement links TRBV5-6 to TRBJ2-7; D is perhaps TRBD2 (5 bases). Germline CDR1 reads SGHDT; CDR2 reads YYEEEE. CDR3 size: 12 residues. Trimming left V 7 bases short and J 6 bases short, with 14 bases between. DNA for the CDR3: TGTGCCAGCGCCTTAAAAGGAGGCGAGCAGTACGTC. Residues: CASALKGGEQYV.

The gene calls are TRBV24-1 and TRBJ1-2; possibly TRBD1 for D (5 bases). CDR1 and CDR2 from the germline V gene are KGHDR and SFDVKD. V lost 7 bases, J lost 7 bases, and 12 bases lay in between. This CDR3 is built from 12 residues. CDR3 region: CATRTAYGGYTF. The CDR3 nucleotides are TGTGCCACCAGGACAGCCTATGGTGGCTACACCTTC.

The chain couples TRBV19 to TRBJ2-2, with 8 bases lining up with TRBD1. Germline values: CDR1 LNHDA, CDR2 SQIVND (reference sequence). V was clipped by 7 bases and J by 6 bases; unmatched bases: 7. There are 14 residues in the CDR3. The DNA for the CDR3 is TGTGCCAGTATAGGGCAGGGGGCCTCCGGGGAGCTGTTTTTT. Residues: CASIGQGASGELFF.

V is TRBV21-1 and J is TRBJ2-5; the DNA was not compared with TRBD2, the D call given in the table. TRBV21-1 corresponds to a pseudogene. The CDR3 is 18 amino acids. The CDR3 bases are TGTGCCAGCAGCAAAATGACGCTAGCGGGGCCTGAAGAAGAGACCCAGTACTTC. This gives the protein CASSKMTLAGPEEETQYF.

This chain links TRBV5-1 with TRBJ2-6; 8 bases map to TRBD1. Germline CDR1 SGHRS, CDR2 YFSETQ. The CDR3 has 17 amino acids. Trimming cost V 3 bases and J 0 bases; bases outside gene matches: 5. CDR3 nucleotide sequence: TGCGCCAGCAGCTCAGGACAGGGATTCTCTGGGGCCAACGTCCTGACTTTC. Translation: CASSSGQGFSGANVLTF.

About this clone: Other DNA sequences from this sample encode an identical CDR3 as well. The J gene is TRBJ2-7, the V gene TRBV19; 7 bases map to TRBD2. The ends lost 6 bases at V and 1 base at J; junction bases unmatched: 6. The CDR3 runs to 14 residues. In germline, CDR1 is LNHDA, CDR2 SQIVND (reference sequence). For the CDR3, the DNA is TGTGCCAGTAGCTTTAGCGGGTCTTCCTACGAGCAGTACTTC. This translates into CASSFSGSSYEQYF.

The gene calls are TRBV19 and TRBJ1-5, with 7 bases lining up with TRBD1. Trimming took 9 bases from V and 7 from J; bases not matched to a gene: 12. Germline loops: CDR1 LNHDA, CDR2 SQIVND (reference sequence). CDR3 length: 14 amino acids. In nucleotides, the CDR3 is TGTGCCAGCACAGAAGGACAGGTTATACAGCCCCAGCATTTT. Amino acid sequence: CASTEGQVIQPQHF.

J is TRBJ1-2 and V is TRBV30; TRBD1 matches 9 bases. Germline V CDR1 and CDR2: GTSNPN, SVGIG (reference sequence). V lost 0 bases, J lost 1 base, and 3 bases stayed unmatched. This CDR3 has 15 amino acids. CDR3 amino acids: CAWSVGQGDNYGYTF. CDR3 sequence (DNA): TGTGCCTGGAGTGTGGGACAGGGTGATAACTATGGCTACACCTTC.

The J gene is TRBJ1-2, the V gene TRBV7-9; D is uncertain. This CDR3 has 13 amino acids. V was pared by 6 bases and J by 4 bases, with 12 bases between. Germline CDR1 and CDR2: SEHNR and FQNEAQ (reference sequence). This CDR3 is CASSSGVGYGYTF. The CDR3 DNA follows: TGTGCCAGCAGTTCAGGTGTTGGCTATGGCTACACCTTC.

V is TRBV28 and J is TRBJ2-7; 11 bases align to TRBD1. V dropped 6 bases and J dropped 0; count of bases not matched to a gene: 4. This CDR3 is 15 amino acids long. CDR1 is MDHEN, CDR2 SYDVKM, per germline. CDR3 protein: CASRGQGANSYEQYF. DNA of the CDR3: TGTGCCAGCAGAGGACAGGGGGCCAACTCCTACGAGCAGTACTTC.

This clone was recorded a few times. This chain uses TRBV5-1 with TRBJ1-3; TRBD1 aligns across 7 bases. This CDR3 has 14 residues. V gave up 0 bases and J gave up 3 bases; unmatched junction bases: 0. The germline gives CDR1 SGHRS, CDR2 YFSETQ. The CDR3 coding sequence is TGCGCCAGCAGCTTGGGGACAGGTGGAAACACCATATATTTT. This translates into CASSLGTGGNTIYF.

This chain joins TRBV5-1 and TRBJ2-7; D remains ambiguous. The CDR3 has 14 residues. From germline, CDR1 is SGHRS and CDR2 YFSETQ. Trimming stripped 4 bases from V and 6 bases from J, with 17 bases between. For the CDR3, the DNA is TGCGCCAGCAGCCCGTTAACTACCTACGGCGAGCAGTACTTC. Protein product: CASSPLTTYGEQYF.

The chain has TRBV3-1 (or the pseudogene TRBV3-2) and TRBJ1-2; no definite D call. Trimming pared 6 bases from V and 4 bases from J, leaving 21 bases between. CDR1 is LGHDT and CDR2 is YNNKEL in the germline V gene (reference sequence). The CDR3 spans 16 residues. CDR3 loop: CASSLSDSSSRYGYTF. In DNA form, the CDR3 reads TGTGCCAGCAGTCTCTCCGACTCGAGTTCCCGCTATGGCTACACCTTC.